The clone carrying this T cell receptor beta chain was seen only once. Its matching antigen is unknown. Looked up from germline, CDR1 is MNHNY and CDR2 is SVGAGI (reference sequence). With 3 bases removed from V and 2 bases from J, the gap between germline ends came to 11 bases. The CDR3 is 14 amino acids. The data stem from a study of graft-versus-host responses after intestinal transplantation. Study-level background: All recipients were given anti-thymocyte globulin induction, and tacrolimus and steroids were then administered for about three years. General observations from the study: Ileal or blood samples showed some GvH clones first, and such clones were also found in recipient marrow. GvH clone levels peaked in circulation, and this peak was associated with early post-transplant HvG declines.

Using immunoSEQ multiplex PCR, the repertoire was profiled, and TCRdb retains in-frame clones only, with some absent. The sample lists around 120,000 clones; just under 95% were seen once. The sequence derives from a human donor who received an intestinal transplant. This rearrangement joins TRBV6-6 to TRBJ2-7, with D unresolved. Sample: unstimulated CD4+ T cells sorted from spleen or lymph node cells, taken before intestinal transplant. CDR3 sequence reads: CASSYDAVAYEQYF. The DNA of the CDR3 is TGTGCCAGCAGTTATGACGCAGTGGCCTACGAGCAGTACTTC.